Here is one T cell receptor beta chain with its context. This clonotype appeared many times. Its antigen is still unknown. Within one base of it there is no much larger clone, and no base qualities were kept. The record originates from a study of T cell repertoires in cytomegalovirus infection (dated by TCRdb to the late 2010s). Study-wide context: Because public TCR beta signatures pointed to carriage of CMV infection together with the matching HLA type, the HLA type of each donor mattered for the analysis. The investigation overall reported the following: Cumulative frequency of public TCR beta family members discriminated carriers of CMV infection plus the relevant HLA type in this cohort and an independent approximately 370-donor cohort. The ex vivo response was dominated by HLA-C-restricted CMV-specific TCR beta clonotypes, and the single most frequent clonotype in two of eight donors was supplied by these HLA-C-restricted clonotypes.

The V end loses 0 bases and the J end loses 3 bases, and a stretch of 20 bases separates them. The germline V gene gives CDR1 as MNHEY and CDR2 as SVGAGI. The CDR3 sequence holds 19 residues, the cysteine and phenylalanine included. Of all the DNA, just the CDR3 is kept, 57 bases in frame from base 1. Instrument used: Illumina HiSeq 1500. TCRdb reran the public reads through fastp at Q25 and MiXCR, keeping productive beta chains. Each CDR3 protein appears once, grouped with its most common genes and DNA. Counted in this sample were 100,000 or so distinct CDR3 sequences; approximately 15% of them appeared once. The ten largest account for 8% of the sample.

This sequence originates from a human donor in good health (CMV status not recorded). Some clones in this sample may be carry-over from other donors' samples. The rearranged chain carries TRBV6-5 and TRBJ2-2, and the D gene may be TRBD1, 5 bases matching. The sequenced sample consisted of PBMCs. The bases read TGTGCCAGCAGTTACTCCTTTCGTTCAATCGACAGACACACCGGGGAGCTGTTTTTT. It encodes CASSYSFRSIDRHTGELFF.